What follows describes a single T cell receptor beta chain. Original data processing: Cell counts per sample came from amplifying reference gene primers. Sequencing used immunoSEQ multiplex PCR; TCRdb keeps in-frame clones, though not all of them. The V and J calls and the clone size are those of that table, but D and trimming were determined from the DNA. The sample lists about 73,000 clones; approximately 80% were seen once. The data derive from a study of blood T cell repertoires in COVID-19. J was trimmed by 7 bases and V by 5 bases; bases with no gene match: 10. The CDR3 is made up of 14 amino acids. Germline V gives CDR1 GTSNPN, CDR2 SVGIG (reference sequence).

The chain combines TRBV30 with TRBJ1-4; 7 positions match TRBD1. This TCR was sampled from a woman aged 60-70 years with acute or convalescent COVID-19. The source material was peripheral blood. CDR3 loop: CAWAYDRVVEKLFF. The DNA of the CDR3 is TGTGCCTGGGCTTACGACAGGGTGGTTGAAAAACTGTTTTTT.